These T cell receptor beta chains were read from a single sample in a study of identifying expanded T cells in peripheral blood. Data came from immunoSEQ multiplex PCR; TCRdb stores just in-frame clones and leaves some out. The table shows more than 80,000 clones, with about 87% occurring only once. The sequencing sample was made of blood. These receptor sequences come from a person aged 18 to 70 in good health. The CDR3 runs from the conserved cysteine through the conserved F or W. The D gene is left open where the match is weak. Rows may omit the clone size; those that give it use once, few, many or a size class.

clone size,D gene,J gene,V gene,CDR3 protein
.,.,TRBJ2-1,TRBV10-1,CASSVRPGDEQFF
.,TRBD1,TRBJ1-4,TRBV5-4,CASSLGGTGGVNEKLFF
.,.,TRBJ2-7,TRBV4-1,CASSPRASYEQYF
.,.,TRBJ2-1,TRBV30,CAWSYADEQFF
.,TRBD1,TRBJ2-1,TRBV7-9,CASSGGTGGIVNEQFF
.,TRBD2,TRBJ2-5,TRBV6-4,CASSLTSGSAETQYF
.,.,TRBJ1-1,TRBV6-4,CASSDHENTEAFF
.,.,TRBJ1-4,TRBV14,CASSQGLRANEKLFF
.,TRBD1,TRBJ1-3,TRBV7-2,CASSPQGFSGNTIYF
.,.,TRBJ1-1,TRBV6-4,CASSEREGSGNTEAFF
.,.,TRBJ1-1,TRBV7-9,CASSLGRGGPEAFF
.,.,TRBJ2-7,TRBV30,CAWSIAREQYF
few,.,TRBJ2-2,TRBV2,CASSSQSRELFF
.,.,TRBJ2-7,TRBV5-1,CASSFSRDNVEQYF
.,.,TRBJ1-1,TRBV4-1,CASSQDHRANTEAFF
.,.,TRBJ2-2,TRBV7-2,CASSLSGGGTGELFF
.,TRBD1,TRBJ2-7,TRBV27,CASSLGTGEYEQYF
.,.,TRBJ1-5,TRBV28,CASSFLGGSGNQPQHF
.,.,TRBJ1-2,TRBV28,CASSPTPTGYYGYTF
.,TRBD1,TRBJ1-2,TRBV7-2,CASSLTGTGGYTF
.,.,TRBJ2-1,TRBV11-2,CASSFRRGGAGDNEQFF
.,.,TRBJ2-5,TRBV5-4,CASSADSQETQYF
.,.,TRBJ1-5,TRBV6-1,CASSEAEAQGNQPQHF
.,TRBD2,TRBJ2-7,TRBV7-2,CASSLEAGPGGEQYF
.,TRBD1,TRBJ2-7,TRBV4-3,CASSQVTGGLSYEQYF
.,TRBD2,TRBJ2-5,TRBV20-1,CSAGGEQYF